This passage covers 30 T cell receptor delta chains from one sample sequenced in a study of γδ T cells in repeated Plasmodium falciparum infection. Bulk repertoires came from Vgamma9/Vdelta2+ or Vdelta2-negative gammadelta T cells flow-sorted from PBMC. TCRdb repeated clone calling on the multiplex PCR reads with CATT. The sample has 75,000 to 100,000 delta-chain clones, 1.4% seen once. Sequenced material: gamma-delta T cells from blood. The receptors derive from a pool of human donors (malaria-infected and uninfected, not separated).

As to this clone: This DNA's translation and the protein TCRdb lists, from a much larger clone, do not match at residue 12, likely due to a read error; the protein shown is translated from the DNA. The chain uses TRDV2 and TRDJ1; the match to TRDD3 covers 11 bases. This CDR3 comprises 19 residues. Germline V CDR1 and CDR2: GEAIGNYY, EKD. V lost 3 bases, J lost 1 base, and 15 bases stayed unmatched. CDR3 amino acids: CACDLVGDTRIEGTDKLIF. CDR3 nucleotides: TGTGCCTGTGACCTAGTGGGGGATACGCGTATTGAAGGCACCGATAAACTCATCTTT.

Comments on this clone: The TCRdb protein, from a much larger clone, departs from this DNA's translation at residue 8, likely by read error; the protein shown derives from the DNA. CDR3 DNA: TGTGCTCTTGGGGGTCCGTTCTCTCCCAGTACTGGGGGATACGCTCCCGATAAACTCATCTTT. It codes for CALGGPFSPSTGGYAPDKLIF. This chain uses TRDV1 with TRDJ1, with TRDD3 matching 13 bases. The J gene is not listed in TCRdb, so it was assigned here from a DNA match to germline. The CDR3 is made up of 21 amino acids. The germline V gene encodes CDR1 TSWWSYY and CDR2 QGS. Trimming at V came to 4 bases and at J to 3 bases, leaving 20 bases not matched to a gene.

The chain has TRDV1 and TRDJ1; tentative D call: TRDD3 (6 bases). The J gene is absent in TCRdb and was assigned here via DNA matching to germline. CDR3 length equals 18 residues. Trimming removed 5 bases from V and 4 bases from J, with 26 bases in between. Germline V CDR1 and CDR2: TSWWSYY, QGS. The CDR3 protein is CALGPSPPVGGQYDKLIF. As DNA, the CDR3 is TGTGCTCTTGGGCCCTCCCCACCGGTGGGGGGACAGTACGATAAACTCATCTTT.

This clone was counted a few times. It differs at one base from a far larger clone, so likely a read error. This sample includes further DNA sequences coding for the same CDR3. This rearrangement joins TRDV1 to TRDJ1; D may be TRDD2 or TRDD3 (6 bases each). CDR1 is TSWWSYY, CDR2 QGS, per germline. The CDR3 runs to 23 residues. Trimming took off 0 bases at V and 3 bases at J, with 35 bases between the two ends. CDR3 in amino acids: CALGELVSYRPTTAYWVPDKLIF. The CDR3 nucleotides read TGTGCTCTTGGGGAACTAGTGTCCTACCGTCCTACGACAGCGTACTGGGTCCCCGATAAACTCATCTTT.

This clone was recorded many times. This sequence joins TRDV1 and TRDJ3, with 10 bases that match TRDD3. The CDR3 is 23 residues long. Trimming at V came to 0 bases and at J to 0 bases, leaving 14 bases not matched to a gene. CDR1 TSWWSYY and CDR2 QGS come from the germline V gene. In DNA form, the CDR3 reads TGTGCTCTTGGGGAACTAGGCGGGTGGGGGATACCGGGAAGCTCCTGGGACACCCGACAGATGTTTTTC. It is translated as CALGELGGWGIPGSSWDTRQMFF.

This clone has a count of ten or more. Only one base separates this from a far larger clonotype, so it likely reflects a read error. Additional DNA sequences in this sample encode the identical CDR3. The chain carries TRDV3 and TRDJ2, with unresolved D. The length of the CDR3 is 15 residues. The germline CDR1 and CDR2 sequences are TVYSNPD and GDNSRS (reference sequence). The CDR3 region has the DNA TGTGCCTTTACATTTCCCACCTCGTTGACAGCGCAACTCTTCTTT. Its translation is CAFTFPTSLTAQLFF.

In its sample, this clone was seen a few times. TCRdb's protein for this DNA is that of a much larger clone and differs from the translation at residue 6, likely a read error; the protein shown is the DNA translation. The chain has TRDV1 and TRDJ1; 13 nucleotides match TRDD3. With V trimmed by 1 base and J by 0 bases, 20 bases remained unmatched. The length of the CDR3 is 23 residues. Germline V lookup: CDR1 TSWWSYY, CDR2 QGS. The CDR3 protein is CALGERPCTGGYADVLYTDKLIF. The CDR3 DNA is TGTGCTCTTGGGGAACGGCCTTGTACTGGGGGATACGCTGATGTGCTGTACACCGATAAACTCATCTTT.

As concerns this clone: The TCRdb protein comes from a much larger clone and disagrees with this DNA's translation at residue 12, likely due to a read error; the protein given here is derived from the DNA. V is TRDV2 and J is TRDJ1; 10 bases align to TRDD3. Here the J gene came from matching the DNA to germline, since TCRdb omits it. The CDR3 totals 18 residues. Germline V gene sequence: CDR1 GEAIGNYY, CDR2 EKD. J lost 0 bases, V lost 3 bases, and 12 bases had no gene match. The CDR3 here is CACDRVGTGGSHTDKLIF. CDR3 nucleotides: TGTGCCTGTGACCGCGTAGGTACTGGGGGATCGCACACCGATAAACTCATCTTT.

This clone came up a few times. TCRdb shows a much larger clone's protein in place of this DNA's translation, and the two differ at residue 12, likely through a read error; the protein shown is translated from the DNA. The chain is built from TRDV1 and TRDJ1, with D tentatively TRDD3 (7 bases). The J gene comes from matching the DNA to germline here; TCRdb lacks it. In germline, CDR1 is TSWWSYY, CDR2 QGS. The V end lost 1 base, the J end lost 2 bases, and 29 bases lay between the germline ends. The CDR3 totals 21 residues. The CDR3 is CALGEPPKAFPHWGYTDKLIF. CDR3 nucleotide sequence: TGTGCTCTTGGGGAACCCCCGAAGGCCTTCCCGCACTGGGGATATACCGATAAACTCATCTTT.

This clone was observed a few times. A far larger clone is just one base off, so this is likely a read error. Other nucleotide sequences in the sample specify the same CDR3. The rearrangement uses TRDV1 and TRDJ1, with TRDD3 matching over 7 bases. This CDR3 has 16 residues. V gave up 1 base and J gave up 2 bases; unmatched junction bases: 7. Germline assignment: CDR1 TSWWSYY and CDR2 QGS. The CDR3 sequence is CALGEHEGIGTDKLIF. CDR3 in DNA: TGTGCTCTTGGGGAACATGAGGGGATAGGGACCGATAAACTCATCTTT.

The sample holds a few counts of this clone. The protein that TCRdb holds for this DNA derives from a much larger clone and differs from the translated DNA at residue 10, which likely indicates a read error; the protein shown here is translated from the DNA. The chain has TRDV1 and TRDJ1; D is ambiguous. V lost 0 bases and J lost 3, with 11 bases in between. The CDR3 is 15 amino acids. Germline V gives CDR1 TSWWSYY, CDR2 QGS. For the CDR3, the DNA is TGTGCTCTTGGGGAACTGAGGGCCTTGGCCGATAAACTCATCTTT. Its translation: CALGELRALADKLIF.

This clone has at least ten counts. The mismatch at residue 9 between this DNA's translation and the TCRdb protein of a much larger clone likely reflects a read error; the protein shown is translated from the DNA. This chain links TRDV2 with TRDJ1; TRDD3 matches at 7 bases. The J gene was not available in TCRdb and was assigned here by matching the DNA to germline segments. The CDR3 is 17 residues long. Per germline, CDR1 GEAIGNYY and CDR2 EKD. The V gene end was trimmed by 0 bases and the J gene end by 0 bases; junction bases not matched to a gene: 9. Here the CDR3 DNA reads TGTGCCTGTGACACCCTTACTGGGGAGCTTTACACCGATAAACTCATCTTT. Protein: CACDTLTGELYTDKLIF.

This clone has only a few counts. A far larger clone is one base from this, pointing to a likely read error. The same CDR3 also results from other DNA sequences found in this sample. The chain links TRDV1 to TRDJ1; 10 positions match TRDD3. Assignment of the J gene here rests on matching the DNA to germline, because TCRdb gives none. CDR3 length: 22 amino acids. Trimming took 3 bases from V and 8 from J; bases not matched to a gene: 30. Germline V gene lookup returns CDR1 TSWWSYY and CDR2 QGS. The chain's CDR3 is CALGDPSLPTYWGIRISPKLIF. The CDR3 DNA sequence: TGTGCTCTTGGGGATCCGAGTCTTCCTACGTACTGGGGGATTAGAATTTCCCCCAAACTCATCTTT.

V is TRDV3 and J is TRDJ2; D call uncertain. Here the J gene was assigned by germline matching of the DNA, as TCRdb has none. The CDR3 is 16 amino acids. V was clipped by 0 bases and J by 0 bases, with 14 bases between them. The germline V gene encodes CDR1 TVYSNPD and CDR2 GDNSRS (reference sequence). DNA for the CDR3: TGTGCCTTTAGTCTACCAACAATATCTTTGACAGCACAACTCTTCTTT. Translated: CAFSLPTISLTAQLFF.

This clone was recorded a few times. The TCRdb protein comes from a much larger clone and disagrees with this DNA's translation at residue 5, likely due to a read error; the protein given here is derived from the DNA. The gene calls are TRDV2 and TRDJ1; D may be TRDD3 (5 bases). TCRdb supplies no J gene; here it was assigned by aligning the nucleotide sequence to germline. CDR3 length equals 15 residues. CDR1 and CDR2 from the germline V gene are GEAIGNYY and EKD. Trimming pared 3 bases from V and 0 bases from J, leaving 13 bases between. The CDR3: CACDPWGLYTDKLIF. The CDR3 DNA is TGTGCCTGTGACCCGTGGGGCCTTTACACCGATAAACTCATCTTT.

With respect to this clone: The protein given by TCRdb reflects a much larger clone and differs at residue 11 from this DNA's translation, likely from a read error; the protein shown is the DNA's translation. V is TRDV1 and J is TRDJ1, with 10 bases matching TRDD3. TCRdb supplies no J gene; here it was assigned by aligning the nucleotide sequence to germline. CDR3 length: 24 residues. Germline CDR1 and CDR2: TSWWSYY and QGS. Losses at the gene ends were 2 bases for V and 4 bases for J; bases not matched to a gene: 31. The CDR3 nucleotides are TGTGCTCTTGGGGAAGGCAGGAGCCTTCTTGAGTACTGGGGGATCAAAAATCTCAACGATAAACTCATCTTT. This codes for CALGEGRSLLEYWGIKNLNDKLIF.

Concerning this clone itself: The TCRdb protein comes from a much larger clone and disagrees with this DNA's translation at residue 6, likely due to a read error; the protein given here is derived from the DNA. V usage is TRDV2 and J usage is TRDJ1; the D is unclear. No J gene is reported in TCRdb; it was inferred here by comparing the DNA with germline. The CDR3 consists of 15 residues. CDR1 GEAIGNYY and CDR2 EKD come from the germline V gene. Trimming pared 0 bases from V and 2 bases from J, leaving 12 bases between. CDR3 DNA: TGTGCCTGTGACACCGCAGAAGAGGATACCGATAAACTCATCTTT. Its protein is CACDTAEEDTDKLIF.

This clone was observed a handful of times. V gene TRDV1 combines with J gene TRDJ1, with 8 bases identical to TRDD3. Here the J gene came from matching the DNA to germline, since TCRdb omits it. CDR3 size: 18 residues. The ends lost 4 bases at V and 0 bases at J; junction bases unmatched: 13. The germline gives CDR1 TSWWSYY, CDR2 QGS. The CDR3 spells CALGVHYDWGGYTDKLIF. The CDR3 DNA reads as TGTGCTCTTGGGGTACACTACGACTGGGGGGGGTACACCGATAAACTCATCTTT.

There are many counts of this clone. The same CDR3 arises from other DNA sequences in this sample as well. This rearrangement joins TRDV1 to TRDJ1; a possible D gene is TRDD3 (5 bases). Trimming removed 4 bases from V and 7 bases from J, with 10 bases in between. This CDR3 is built from 12 residues. Germline V gene data show CDR1 as TSWWSYY and CDR2 as QGS. In nucleotides, the CDR3 is TGTGCTCTTGGGGCTATAGGGGGTAAACTCATCTTT. It translates to CALGAIGGKLIF.

In regard to this clone: A far larger clone is a single base away, which makes a read error likely. The same CDR3 can be traced to other DNA sequences in this sample. This sequence joins TRDV1 and TRDJ1; 11 positions agree with TRDD3. Germline CDR1 is TSWWSYY and CDR2 is QGS. This CDR3 has 23 amino acids. The CDR3 DNA follows: TGTGCTCTTGGGGAACTAGCCTCCTCTATCCTGTACTGGGGGATAAAGTACACCGATAAGCTCATCTTT. This codes for CALGELASSILYWGIKYTDKLIF.

A note on this clone: A much larger clone differs from this one at a single base, so this may be a read error. The V and J genes are TRDV3 and TRDJ1; the match to TRDD3 covers 12 bases. No J gene is reported in TCRdb; it was inferred here by comparing the DNA with germline. The CDR3 is made up of 17 amino acids. V lost 1 base to trimming and J lost 3 bases; unmatched junction nucleotides: 12. Germline V lookup: CDR1 TVYSNPD, CDR2 GDNSRS (reference sequence). CDR3 residues: CAFTIWGIRYDADKLIF. The CDR3 coding sequence is TGTGCCTTTACGATCTGGGGGATACGGTATGACGCCGATAAACTCATCTTT.

Comment on this clone: One base separates it from a far larger clone, so it is likely a read error. The same CDR3 arises from other DNA sequences in this sample as well. The chain joins TRDV2 to TRDJ3, with TRDD2 matching 8 bases. The J gene, missing from TCRdb, was assigned here through DNA to germline matching. The CDR3 spans 25 residues. Germline-derived CDR1 and CDR2 are GEAIGNYY and EKD. The V segment lost 3 bases and the J segment 0 bases; nucleotides outside the gene matches: 27. CDR3 sequence (DNA): TGTGCCTGTGACGCCGTACTAGCTTCCTACGGTATCGGGGGACAAGGCTCCTGGGACACCCGACAGATGTTTTTC. Translation gives CACDAVLASYGIGGQGSWDTRQMFF.

A remark on this clone: Only one base separates this from a far larger clonotype, so it likely reflects a read error. This specimen includes other DNA sequences encoding the same CDR3. The chain has TRDV2 and TRDJ3, with 12 bases identical to TRDD3. Germline matching of the DNA provided the J gene here, since TCRdb leaves it blank. This CDR3 has 18 amino acids. Germline CDR1 is GEAIGNYY and CDR2 is EKD. CDR3 sequence reads: CACDTVLGDTWDTRQMFF. The CDR3 DNA reads TGTGCCTGTGACACCGTACTGGGGGATACCTGGGACACCCGTCAGATGTTTTTC.

About this clone itself: The protein TCRdb lists belongs to a much larger clone and differs from this DNA's translation at residue 4, which points to a read error; the protein shown is made from the DNA. J is TRDJ1 and V is TRDV3, with D tentatively TRDD3 (5 bases). Germline assignment: CDR1 TVYSNPD and CDR2 GDNSRS (reference sequence). The CDR3 consists of 16 residues. With 1 base removed from V and 0 bases from J, the gap between germline ends came to 18 bases. The CDR3 nucleotides read TGTGCCTTTATAGGTGGGATGCGTCCCCACACCGATAAACTCATCTTT. This codes for CAFIGGMRPHTDKLIF.

This sequence joins TRDV3 and TRDJ1, with a possible D match to TRDD3 (5 bases). This CDR3 is 11 amino acids long. The V and J ends lost 2 bases and 11 bases respectively, with 15 bases between them. Germline values: CDR1 TVYSNPD, CDR2 GDNSRS (reference sequence). CDR3 amino acids: CAFFSRGALIF. CDR3 nucleotide sequence: TGTGCCTTTTTCTCGAGGGGAGCCCTCATCTTT.

To note about this clone: A far larger clone differs by one base, so this is likely a read error. Other nucleotide sequences in the sample specify the same CDR3. Called V gene: TRDV2; the J gene was not called; the table assigns TRDD3, which was not confirmed against the DNA. This CDR3 has 19 residues. Germline CDR1 GEAIGNYY, CDR2 EKD. DNA of the CDR3: TGTGCCTGTGACACCTTACTGGGGGTCTACTCCTGGGACACCCGACAGATGTTCTTC. It codes for CACDTLLGVYSWDTRQMFF.

This clone was counted between two and nine times. The translation of this DNA and the TCRdb protein of a much larger clone differ at residue 13, probably owing to a read error; the protein shown here is translated from the DNA. V usage is TRDV1 and J usage is TRDJ1; TRDD2 matches 9 bases. The J gene comes from matching the DNA to germline here; TCRdb lacks it. The CDR3 length is 16 residues. V gave up 4 bases and J gave up 9 bases; unmatched junction bases: 15. The germline gives CDR1 TSWWSYY, CDR2 QGS. The CDR3 sequence: CALGGFLPTAKKELIF. CDR3 in DNA: TGTGCTCTTGGGGGTTTCCTTCCTACGGCCAAGAAGGAACTCATCTTT.

Worth noting for this clone: TCRdb lists the protein of a much larger clone for this DNA, which differs at residue 9, so this is likely a read error; the protein given here is translated from the DNA itself. The J gene is TRDJ1, the V gene TRDV1; 8 bases fit TRDD3. Germline values: CDR1 TSWWSYY, CDR2 QGS. J was trimmed by 3 bases and V by 0 bases; bases with no gene match: 27. The CDR3 extends over 23 amino acids. The CDR3 DNA follows: TGTGCTCTTGGGGAACTACCCTGCCATCCCAAGACTCTCTGGGGGACCCCTCCCGATAAACTCATCTTT. This encodes CALGELPCHPKTLWGTPPDKLIF.

This clone was detected many times. One base separates it from a far larger clone, so it is likely a read error. The chain links TRDV2 to TRDJ2; TRDD3 agrees at 12 bases. The J gene is not listed in TCRdb, so it was assigned here from a DNA match to germline. This CDR3 has 14 residues. Germline V gene data show CDR1 as GEAIGNYY and CDR2 as EKD. The DNA of the CDR3 is TGTGCCTGTGACATACTGGGGGATACAGCGCAACTCTTCTTT. This codes for CACDILGDTAQLFF.

Comments on this clone: The TCRdb protein comes from a much larger clone and disagrees with this DNA's translation at residue 12, likely due to a read error; the protein given here is derived from the DNA. V is TRDV1 and J is TRDJ1, with 12 bases matching TRDD3. Assignment of the J gene here rests on matching the DNA to germline, because TCRdb gives none. The germline V gene encodes CDR1 TSWWSYY and CDR2 QGS. There are 19 residues in the CDR3. V lost 5 bases, J lost 0 bases, and 13 bases stayed unmatched. For the CDR3, the DNA is TGTGCTCTTGGGAACGTACTGGGGGATACAGAGGTGTACACCGATAAACTCATCTTT. Protein: CALGNVLGDTEVYTDKLIF.